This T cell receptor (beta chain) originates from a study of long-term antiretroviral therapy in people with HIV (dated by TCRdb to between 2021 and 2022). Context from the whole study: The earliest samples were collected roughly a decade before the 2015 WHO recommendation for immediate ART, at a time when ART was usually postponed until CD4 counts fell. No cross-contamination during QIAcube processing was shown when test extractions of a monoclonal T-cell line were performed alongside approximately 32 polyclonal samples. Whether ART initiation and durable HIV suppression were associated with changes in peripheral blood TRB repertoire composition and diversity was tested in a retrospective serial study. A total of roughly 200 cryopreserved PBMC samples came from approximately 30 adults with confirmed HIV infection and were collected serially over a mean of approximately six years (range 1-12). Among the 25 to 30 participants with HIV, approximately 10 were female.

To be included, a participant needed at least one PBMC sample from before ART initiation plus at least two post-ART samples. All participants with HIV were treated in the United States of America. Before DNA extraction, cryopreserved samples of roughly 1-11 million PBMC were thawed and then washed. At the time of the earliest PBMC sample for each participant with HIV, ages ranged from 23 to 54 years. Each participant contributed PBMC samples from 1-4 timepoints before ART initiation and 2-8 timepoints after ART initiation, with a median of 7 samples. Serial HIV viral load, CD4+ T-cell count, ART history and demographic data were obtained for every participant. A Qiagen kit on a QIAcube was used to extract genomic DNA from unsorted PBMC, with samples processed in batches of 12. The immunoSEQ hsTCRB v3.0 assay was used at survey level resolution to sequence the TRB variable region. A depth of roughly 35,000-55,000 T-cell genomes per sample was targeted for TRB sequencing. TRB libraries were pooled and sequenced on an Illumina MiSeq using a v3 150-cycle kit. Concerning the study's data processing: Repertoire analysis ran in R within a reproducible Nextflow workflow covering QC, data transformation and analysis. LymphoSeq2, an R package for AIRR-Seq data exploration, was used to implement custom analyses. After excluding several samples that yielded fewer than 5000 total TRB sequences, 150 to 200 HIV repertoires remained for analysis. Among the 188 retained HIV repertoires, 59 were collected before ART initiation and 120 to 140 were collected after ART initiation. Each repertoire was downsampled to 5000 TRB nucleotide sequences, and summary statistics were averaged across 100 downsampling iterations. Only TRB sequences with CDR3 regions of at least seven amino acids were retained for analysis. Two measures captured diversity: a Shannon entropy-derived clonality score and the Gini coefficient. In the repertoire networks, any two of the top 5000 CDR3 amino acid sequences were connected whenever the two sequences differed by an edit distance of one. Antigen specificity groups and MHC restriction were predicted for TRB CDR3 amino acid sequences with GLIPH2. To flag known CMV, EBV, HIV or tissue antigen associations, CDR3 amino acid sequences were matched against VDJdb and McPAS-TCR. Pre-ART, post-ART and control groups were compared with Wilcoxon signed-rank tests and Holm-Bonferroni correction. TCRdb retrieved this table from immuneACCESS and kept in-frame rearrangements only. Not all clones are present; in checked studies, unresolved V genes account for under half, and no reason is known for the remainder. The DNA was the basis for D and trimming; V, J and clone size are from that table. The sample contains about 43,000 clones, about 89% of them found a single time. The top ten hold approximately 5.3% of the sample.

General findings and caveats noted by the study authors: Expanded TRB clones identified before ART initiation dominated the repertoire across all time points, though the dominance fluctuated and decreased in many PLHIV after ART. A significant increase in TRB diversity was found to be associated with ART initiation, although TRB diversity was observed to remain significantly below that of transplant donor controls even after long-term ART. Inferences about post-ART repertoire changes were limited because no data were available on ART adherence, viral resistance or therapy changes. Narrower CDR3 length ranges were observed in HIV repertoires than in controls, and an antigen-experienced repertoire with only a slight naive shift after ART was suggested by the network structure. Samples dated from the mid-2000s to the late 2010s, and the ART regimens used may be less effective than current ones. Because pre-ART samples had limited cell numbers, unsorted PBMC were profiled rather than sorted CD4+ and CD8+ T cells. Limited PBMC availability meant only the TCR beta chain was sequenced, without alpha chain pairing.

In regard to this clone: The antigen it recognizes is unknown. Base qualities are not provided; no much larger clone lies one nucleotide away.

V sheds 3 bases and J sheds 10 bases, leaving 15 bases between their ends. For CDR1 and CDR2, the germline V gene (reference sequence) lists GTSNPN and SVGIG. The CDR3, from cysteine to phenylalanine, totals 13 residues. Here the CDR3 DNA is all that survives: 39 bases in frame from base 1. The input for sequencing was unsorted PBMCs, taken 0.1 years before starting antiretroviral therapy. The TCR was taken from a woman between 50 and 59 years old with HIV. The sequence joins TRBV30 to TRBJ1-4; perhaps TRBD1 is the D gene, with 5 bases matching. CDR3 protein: CAWSGSVGGKLFF. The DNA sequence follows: TGTGCCTGGAGCGGCAGCGTGGGGGGAAAACTGTTTTTT.